This TCR beta chain came from a study of control samples from healthy donors and cancer patients. The germline V gene has CDR1 MGHRA and CDR2 YSYEKL. CDR3 length equals 16 residues. Trimming left V 4 bases short and J 8 bases short, with 23 bases between. Profiling relied on immunoSEQ multiplex PCR, and the TCRdb table lists in-frame clones only, not all of them. The sample carries 120,000 to 150,000 clones, roughly 92% recorded once. V is TRBV4-1 and J is TRBJ1-2; tentative D call: TRBD1 (5 bases). The sequencing input was blood. The sequence was obtained from a young man in good health. Here the CDR3 DNA reads TGCGCCAGCAGCCGGAATCGGAAACCCAGGGTGGTGGGCTACACCTTC. Residues: CASSRNRKPRVVGYTF.